These 9 T cell receptor beta chains share one sample of origin, sequenced in a study of metastatic and nonmetastatic thyroid tumors. TCRdb redid the clone calls on the PCR reads using MiXCR. The data contain under 50,000 clones, roughly a fifth of them singletons. All patients were treatment-naive before thyroid surgery. Material for sequencing was blood. These receptors came from a male donor with papillary thyroid cancer or a benign thyroid nodule (not recorded which). Some clones in this sample may be carry-over from other donors' samples.

This clone has at least ten counts. The chain is built from TRBV30 and TRBJ1-6; TRBD1 is a possible D gene (5 bases). V lost 0 bases and J lost 7, with 16 bases in between. Germline CDR1 is GTSNPN and CDR2 is SVGIG (reference sequence). The CDR3 spans 16 residues. This CDR3 is CAWSVRGPLPNSPLHF. Here the CDR3 DNA reads TGTGCCTGGAGTGTACGGGGCCCCCTGCCGAATTCACCCCTCCACTTT.

The chain has TRBV24-1 and TRBJ2-7; possibly TRBD1 for D (6 bases). This CDR3 comprises 15 residues. Trimming took off 6 bases at V and 1 base at J, with 15 bases between the two ends. Germline lookup yields CDR1 KGHDR and CDR2 SFDVKD. CDR3 in DNA: TGTGCCACCAGTAAGGACAGTAATGGGTCCTACGAGCAGTACTTC. Protein sequence: CATSKDSNGSYEQYF.

This clone came up once. J is TRBJ2-1 and V is TRBV20-1, with 9 bases identical to TRBD1. J lost 6 bases, V lost 2 bases, and 8 bases had no gene match. CDR3 size: 15 residues. CDR1 and CDR2 from the germline V gene are DFQATT and SNEGSKA (reference sequence). This chain's CDR3 is CSARLNRGPSNEQFF. CDR3 in DNA: TGCAGTGCTAGATTGAACAGGGGGCCCAGCAATGAGCAGTTCTTC.

The chain recombines TRBV5-5 with TRBJ2-7, with D possibly being TRBD1 (5 bases). CDR1 and CDR2 from the germline V gene are SGHKS and YYEKEE (reference sequence). The CDR3 covers 13 residues. The V gene lost 2 bases and the J gene lost 7 bases, with 13 bases spanning the gap. CDR3 DNA sequence: TGTGCCAGCAGCTTACCTGGGGCGCGAGAGCAGTACTTC. Its protein is CASSLPGAREQYF.

This clone was detected many times. The V and J genes are TRBV5-8 and TRBJ2-7; TRBD1 matches 8 bases. The J segment lost 3 bases and the V segment lost 0 bases, leaving 5 bases of the junction unmatched. This CDR3 spans 15 amino acids. In germline, CDR1 is SGHTS, CDR2 YDEGEE. The CDR3 DNA follows: TGTGCCAGCAGCTTGGTAGGCGGACAGGGCTACGAGCAGTACTTC. As protein: CASSLVGGQGYEQYF.

This clone was seen at least ten times. V is TRBV19 and J is TRBJ2-5; either TRBD1 or TRBD2 may fit D (5 bases each). The CDR3 runs 13 residues. The germline CDR1 and CDR2 sequences are LNHDA and SQIVND (reference sequence). Trimming removed 6 bases at V and 4 bases at J, with 12 bases between. CDR3 protein: CASRNTGTETQYF. DNA of the CDR3: TGTGCCAGTAGGAACACCGGGACAGAGACCCAGTACTTC.

This clone was observed many times. One end of the junction varies from germline; a read error may be responsible. The genes are TRBV9 and TRBJ2-1; D gene unclear. Germline V lookup: CDR1 SGDLS, CDR2 YYNGEE. The CDR3 is 17 residues long. CDR3 amino acids: CASSDRVAHSSYNEQFF. CDR3 nucleotide sequence: TGTGCTAGCAGCGACCGTGTGGCGCATAGCTCCTACAATGAGCAGTTCTTC.

V usage is TRBV6-1 and J usage is TRBJ2-2, with TRBD2 as a possible D gene (6 bases). Germline V gives CDR1 MNHNS, CDR2 SASEGT. This CDR3 is built from 11 residues. The V and J ends lost 10 bases and 6 bases respectively, with 9 bases between them. The chain's CDR3 is CATSGAGELFF. CDR3 DNA sequence: TGTGCCACCTCGGGAGCCGGGGAGCTGTTTTTT.

This clone was found many times. This chain links TRBV12-3 or TRBV12-4 with TRBJ1-4; D remains ambiguous. Trimming cost V 6 bases and J 8 bases, with 16 bases left between them. The CDR3 runs to 14 residues. In DNA form, the CDR3 reads TGTGCCAGCAGGGCTCCGGAGGTTGGGGAAAAACTGTTTTTT. This translates into CASRAPEVGEKLFF.